This T cell receptor (beta chain) was profiled in a study of precursors of human CD4 cytotoxic T cells (dated by TCRdb to the late 2010s). General notes on the study: In total, 13 to 15 donors contributed CD4+ memory subsets to the bulk TCR-seq analysis. Sequences for both the TCRalpha and TCRbeta chains came out of the TCR-seq analysis of more than 13 donors (table S7).

The paper's findings and limits, for the study overall: The limitation that the direction of differentiation between precursor and effector cells cannot be definitively established by a human observational design was noted by the authors. Only 13 of the 14 donors were included in some bulk TCR-seq comparisons, which suggests that not every subset was available for every donor. Expanded effector clonotypes accounted for a larger share of IL-7Rhigh TEMRA clonotypes than of TEM or TCM clonotypes. Compared with TCM and TEM subsets, the IL-7Rhigh and IL-7R- TEMRA subsets had more restricted TCR repertoires, with lower diversity and more expanded clonotypes.

The CDR1 and CDR2 encoded by the germline V gene are SGHRS and YFSETQ. Measured from the cysteine to the phenylalanine, the CDR3 is 16 residues long. Of all the DNA, just the CDR3 is kept, 48 bases in frame from base 1. To test for a precursor-effector relationship among CD4 cytotoxic T cells, four sorted CD4+ memory subsets (TCM, TEM, IL-7Rhigh TEMRA, IL-7R- TEMRA) underwent bulk UMI-based TCR sequencing. Cells were obtained from peripheral blood mononuclear cells isolated from human blood. About this clonotype: The antigen it recognizes is unknown. This may be a read error: a much more frequent sequence differs by one nucleotide.

TCRdb shows the sequencer as Illumina MiSeq. Per the authors' processing: Repertoire diversity was measured with the Shannon-Wiener index computed in VDJtools. A TCRbeta clonotype counted as expanded if its clonotype frequency was 3 or higher. The public sequencing data were trimmed at Q25 with fastp and processed into clonotypes with MiXCR by TCRdb, which kept only in-frame beta chains. Rows with a matching CDR3 protein are joined into one entry that keeps the most common DNA and genes. The V and J calls were determined by TCRdb, not by the authors. This sample is represented by around 480 distinct CDR3 sequences; 16% of them were singletons. The ten largest clones capture over 15% of the sample.

The sequence links TRBV5-1 to TRBJ1-1; perhaps TRBD1 is the D gene, with 6 bases matching. The clonotype was recovered from a human donor in good health. The sample taken for sequencing was memory CD4+ T cells from blood (PBMCs). At the DNA level, the sequence is TGCGTCAGCAGCCTACAGGGTAGGGGCTTAGGCACTGAAGCTTTCTTT. Its amino acids are CVSSLQGRGLGTEAFF.